This entry lists 2 T cell receptor beta chains sequenced from one sample in a study of T cells in Graves' hyperthyroidism and ophthalmopathy. There were TCR beta CDR3 regions amplified from RNA transcripts. First-round RT-PCR targeting the TCR CDR3 was performed with the HTBI primer set. MiXCR, run by TCRdb on the multiplex PCR reads, gives a single entry per CDR3 protein. Of 450,000 to 650,000 distinct CDR3 sequences detected, 12% to 15% appear once; the ten largest clones hold 6.5% to 9%. The sequenced sample was blood. The source of these receptors is a woman aged 18 to 35 with Graves' ophthalmopathy.

This clonotype showed up many times. The rearrangement joins TRBV5-1 to TRBJ2-5, with D tentatively TRBD2 (6 bases). Germline V gene data show CDR1 as SGHRS and CDR2 as YFSETQ. The ends were cut back, 3 bases at V and 1 base at J, with 13 bases in the middle. The CDR3 sequence is 15 residues long. The CDR3 reads CASSSPVGGQETQYF. For the CDR3, the DNA is TGCGCCAGCAGCTCCCCGGTGGGGGGCCAAGAGACCCAGTACTTC.

This clonotype occurred many times. This chain connects TRBV2 to TRBJ2-3; D call uncertain. Trimming took 7 bases from V and 2 from J, leaving 13 bases between them. CDR1 is SNHLY, CDR2 FYNNEI, per germline. The CDR3 has 14 residues. CDR3 sequence (DNA): TGTGCCAGCACTCCACGAGCGTCCACAGATACGCAGTATTTT. Translated, it gives CASTPRASTDTQYF.